Included here is one T cell receptor beta chain sequence, with context. What it binds is not known. This record belongs to a study of Ad26.COV2.S vaccination and SARS-CoV-2 variants. Study overall: Donor participated within the Ad26.COV2.S arm of the COV1001 trial. Administration of Ad26.COV2.S was intramuscular, either once or twice 56 days apart. Notes on the study in general: Those who received the vaccine showed greater spike-specific TCR breadth than those given placebo.

Sequenced by immunoSEQ multiplex PCR; TCRdb stores in-frame clones only, minus some. The data contain more than 400,000 clones, 90% of them singletons. The CDR3 sequence is 16 residues long. V lost 5 bases, J lost 3 bases, and 7 bases stayed unmatched. Germline V gene lookup returns CDR1 SGHTA and CDR2 FQGNSA. The treatment was: 19 received Ad26.COV2.S at low or high dose, single or two shots; roughly 5 received placebo; per-sample allocation not given. Sampling occurred on day 63 after the first vaccine or placebo injection. Expression of Wuhan-strain SARS-CoV-2 spike came from the Ad26 vector that formed the vaccine.

This sequence was found in a person aged 18-65 years who received the Ad26.COV2.S COVID-19 vaccine or a placebo. This chain joins TRBV7-2 and TRBJ2-7; 13 bases line up with TRBD2. Specimen: peripheral blood, collected in a trial of Ad26.COV2.S vaccine versus placebo. CDR3 amino acids: CASSPGTSGNYYEQYF. The CDR3 DNA reads TGTGCCAGCAGCCCGGGGACTAGCGGGAACTACTACGAGCAGTACTTC.